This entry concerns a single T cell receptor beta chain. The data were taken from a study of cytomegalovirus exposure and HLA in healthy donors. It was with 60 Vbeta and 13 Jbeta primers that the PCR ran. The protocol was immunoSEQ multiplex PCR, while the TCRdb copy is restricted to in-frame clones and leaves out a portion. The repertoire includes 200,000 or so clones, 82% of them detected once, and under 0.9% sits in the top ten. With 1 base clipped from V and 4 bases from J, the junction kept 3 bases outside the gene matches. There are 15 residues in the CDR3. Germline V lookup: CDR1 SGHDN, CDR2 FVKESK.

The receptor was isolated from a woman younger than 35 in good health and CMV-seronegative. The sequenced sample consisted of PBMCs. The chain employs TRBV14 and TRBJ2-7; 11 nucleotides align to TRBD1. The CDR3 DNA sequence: TGTGCCAGCAGCCAAGGGGACAGGGGGTGGTACGAGCAGTACTTC. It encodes CASSQGDRGWYEQYF.